These 22 T cell receptor beta chains share one sample of origin, sequenced in a study of low-dose radiotherapy and immunotherapy resistance in tumors. The PCR that amplified TCRs ran for 20 cycles, relying on a constant-region primer and a V-primer adapter. TCRdb re-derived calls from the reads in MiXCR, one entry per CDR3 protein. The sample includes tens of thousands of distinct CDR3 sequences, approximately 10% of them seen just once. Time point of the sample: before trial treatment. The input for sequencing was PBMCs, taken before treatment. All receptors derive from a female donor with ovarian cancer.

This clonotype was counted at least ten times. The chain is built from TRBV20-1 and TRBJ1-2; D perhaps matches TRBD1 (5 bases). The CDR3 is 11 residues long. Germline lookup yields CDR1 DFQATT and CDR2 SNEGSKA (reference sequence). Trimming pared 3 bases from V and 4 bases from J, leaving 6 bases between. CDR3 protein: CSARTVYGYTF. In DNA, the CDR3 is TGCAGTGCTAGGACAGTCTATGGCTACACCTTC.

The table lists this clonotype with many counts. The chain uses TRBV6-6 and TRBJ1-4, with D possibly being TRBD1 (5 bases). V lost 5 bases and J lost 1, with 11 bases in between. The CDR3 runs to 15 residues. In germline, CDR1 is MNHNY, CDR2 SVGAGI (reference sequence). For the CDR3, the DNA is TGTGCCAGCAGTGGAGGAGACAGAACTAATGAAAAACTGTTTTTT. It codes for CASSGGDRTNEKLFF.

This clonotype was seen ten or more times. The chain joins TRBV20-1 to TRBJ2-2, with TRBD2 as a possible D gene (6 bases). The CDR3 covers 15 residues. Trimming removed 4 bases from V and 2 bases from J, with 14 bases in between. Germline loops: CDR1 DFQATT, CDR2 SNEGSKA (reference sequence). The CDR3 region is CSATKGLPNTGELFF. CDR3 DNA: TGCAGTGCTACAAAGGGACTCCCTAACACCGGGGAGCTGTTTTTT.

This chain links TRBV2 with TRBJ1-5; D remains unclear. Trimming shortened V by 4 bases and J by 1 base, and 8 bases separated the two germline ends. Germline V lookup: CDR1 SNHLY, CDR2 FYNNEI. The length of the CDR3 is 14 residues. The CDR3 DNA is TGTGCCAGCAGTGTTGGGAAGAGCAATCAGCCCCAGCATTTT. This codes for CASSVGKSNQPQHF.

This clonotype was picked up many times. The chain links TRBV29-1 to TRBJ2-7; TRBD1 aligns across 7 bases. Germline lookup yields CDR1 SQVTM and CDR2 ANQGSEA. The CDR3 runs 14 residues. V lost 6 bases and J lost 4; bases outside the gene matches: 12. CDR3 DNA: TGCAGCGTCGCTGACAGGGCCGAACCTTACGAGCAGTACTTC. It specifies CSVADRAEPYEQYF.

The chain uses TRBV6-1 and TRBJ2-5; 7 nucleotides agree with TRBD2. The CDR3 spans 16 residues. Germline loops: CDR1 MNHNS, CDR2 SASEGT. V lost 6 bases, J lost 0 bases, and 10 bases stayed unmatched. The CDR3 spells CASSRRLAENQETQYF. The CDR3 DNA reads TGTGCCAGCAGCCGAAGGCTAGCGGAGAACCAAGAGACCCAGTACTTC.

This clonotype was observed many times. The chain joins TRBV20-1 to TRBJ2-1; TRBD1 matches at 9 bases. The germline gives CDR1 DFQATT, CDR2 SNEGSKA (reference sequence). The V gene end was trimmed by 5 bases and the J gene end by 9 bases; junction bases not matched to a gene: 17. This CDR3 has 16 residues. Here the CDR3 reads CSAATPGTGIWGEQFF. The CDR3 nucleotides are TGCAGTGCTGCAACGCCCGGGACAGGGATCTGGGGTGAGCAGTTCTTC.

This clonotype showed up many times. The chain is built from TRBV18 and TRBJ2-1; no reliable D call. Germline V gives CDR1 KGHSH, CDR2 LQKENI. The V and J ends lost 0 bases and 2 bases respectively, with 5 bases between them. The CDR3 loop spans 14 amino acids. The CDR3 sequence: CASSPPATYNEQFF. CDR3 DNA: TGTGCCAGCTCACCACCGGCAACCTACAATGAGCAGTTCTTC.

This clonotype was seen a few times. This clone may be a read error of a much larger clone one base away. The V call is TRBV29-1, the J call TRBJ2-3; 8 nucleotides align to TRBD2. V gave up 7 bases and J gave up 2 bases; unmatched junction bases: 5. Germline assignment: CDR1 SQVTM and CDR2 ANQGSEA. The CDR3 is 13 amino acids. The CDR3 sequence: CSGERGNTDTQYF. The CDR3 DNA is TGCAGCGGGGAGCGGGGGAACACAGATACGCAGTATTTT.

This clonotype was seen many times. The chain couples TRBV12-3 or TRBV12-4 to TRBJ2-3; 10 nucleotides agree with TRBD2. The length of the CDR3 is 16 residues. After removal of 3 bases from V and 7 bases from J, the junction contained 10 bases not matched to a gene. For the CDR3, the DNA is TGTGCCAGCAGTTTTCGGCTAGCGGGAGTCGGGAATACGCAGTATTTT. It yields the protein CASSFRLAGVGNTQYF.

This clonotype was seen ten or more times. The chain couples TRBV20-1 to TRBJ2-5; weak D call: TRBD2 (5 bases). Germline loops: CDR1 DFQATT, CDR2 SNEGSKA (reference sequence). Trimming removed 0 bases from V and 4 bases from J, with 21 bases in between. This CDR3 spans 17 amino acids. This CDR3 is CSARDLGALGSGETQYF. CDR3 nucleotides: TGCAGTGCTAGAGATCTGGGAGCTTTGGGGTCAGGAGAGACCCAGTACTTC.

This clonotype was counted at least ten times. The chain recombines TRBV2 with TRBJ1-1, with 7 bases matching TRBD1. The CDR3 has 12 amino acids. Per germline, CDR1 SNHLY and CDR2 FYNNEI. V lost 6 bases to trimming and J lost 6 bases; unmatched junction nucleotides: 4. For the CDR3, the DNA is TGTGCCAGCAGCCGACAGGGAGCTGAAGCTTTCTTT. Residues: CASSRQGAEAFF.

There are a few counts of this clonotype. Because the CDR3's place on the DNA is in doubt, the DNA is left out and the CDR3 is given as listed by TCRdb. The chain is built from TRBV28 and TRBJ2-2; TRBD1 is the table's D call, not checked against the DNA. The CDR3 length is 16 residues, termini included. Germline V lookup: CDR1 MDHEN, CDR2 SYDVKM. The CDR3 reads CASSHFPLPTGELFFF.

This clonotype was found many times. The DNA of the CDR3 is TGTGCCAGCAGCCCGGTAACTAGCGGGGCCAAGTACTTC. It yields the protein CASSPVTSGAKYF. The J gene is TRBJ2-5, the V gene TRBV14, with 10 bases lining up with TRBD2. The trim removed 4 bases at V and 12 bases at J, leaving 8 bases unmatched. Germline CDR1 SGHDN, CDR2 FVKESK. The CDR3 extends over 13 amino acids.

This clonotype was seen ten or more times. The chain combines TRBV6-1 with TRBJ2-7, with 9 bases identical to TRBD1. The germline gives CDR1 MNHNS, CDR2 SASEGT. After removal of 1 base from V and 2 bases from J, the junction contained 3 bases not matched to a gene. This CDR3 is 15 amino acids long. Here the CDR3 reads CASSEVGQGPYEQYF. The CDR3 DNA reads as TGTGCCAGCAGTGAAGTGGGACAGGGTCCCTACGAGCAGTACTTC.

This clonotype was seen many times. CDR3 region: CASSFDSLQETQYF. CDR3 bases: TGCGCCAGCAGCTTCGACAGCCTCCAAGAGACCCAGTACTTC. The rearrangement links TRBV5-1 to TRBJ2-5; possibly TRBD1 for D (5 bases). From germline, CDR1 is SGHRS and CDR2 YFSETQ. The V and J ends lost 2 bases and 1 base respectively, with 9 bases between them. The CDR3 totals 14 residues.

This clonotype came up many times. This chain links TRBV10-3 with TRBJ2-6; 9 bases are shared with TRBD1. V shed 4 bases, J shed 0 bases, and the junction held 7 bases outside the gene matches. Germline lookup yields CDR1 ENHRY and CDR2 SYGVKD. This CDR3 is built from 18 residues. For the CDR3, the DNA is TGTGCCATCAGTGGGGGACAGGGAGCTGGCTCTGGGGCCAACGTCCTGACTTTC. Protein sequence: CAISGGQGAGSGANVLTF.

There are many counts of this clonotype. This chain joins TRBV7-2 and TRBJ1-2; 7 nucleotides match TRBD1. V was clipped by 6 bases and J by 8 bases; unmatched bases: 9. This CDR3 has 13 residues. Germline values: CDR1 SGHTA, CDR2 FQGNSA. The CDR3 coding sequence is TGTGCCAGCAGTCTCGACAGGGTATCGGGCTACACCTTC. This encodes CASSLDRVSGYTF. The whole variable domain, remainder taken from reference TRBV7-2 and TRBJ1-2, is GAGVSQSPSNKVTEKGKDVELRCDPISGHTALYWYRQSLGQGLEFLIYFQGNSAPDKSGLPSDRFSAERTGGSVSTLTIQRTQQEDSAVYLCASSLDRVSGYTFGSGTRLTVV.

The sample holds many counts of this clonotype. The rearrangement links TRBV25-1 to TRBJ2-7; either TRBD1 or TRBD2 may fit D (5 bases each). Trimming took off 4 bases at V and 4 bases at J, with 20 bases between the two ends. Germline assignment: CDR1 MGHDK and CDR2 SYGVNS. CDR3 length: 16 residues. For the CDR3, the DNA is TGTGCCAGCAGTGGGCCCGGGCCAGGGACGGGGTACGAGCAGTACTTC. This translates into CASSGPGPGTGYEQYF.

At least ten counts were recorded for this clonotype. This chain links TRBV18 with TRBJ2-5, with D perhaps TRBD1 (5 bases). Germline V gene lookup returns CDR1 KGHSH and CDR2 LQKENI. Trimming shortened V by 2 bases and J by 2 bases, and 12 bases separated the two germline ends. CDR3 length: 15 residues. CDR3 DNA: TGTGCCAGCTCACCATCCCTCAGGGAACAAGAGACCCAGTACTTC. Amino acid sequence: CASSPSLREQETQYF.

Many counts were recorded for this clonotype. This chain uses TRBV20-1 with TRBJ1-1; the match to TRBD1 covers 12 bases. CDR1 and CDR2 (germline): DFQATT, SNEGSKA (reference sequence). Losses at the gene ends were 4 bases for V and 4 bases for J; bases not matched to a gene: 7. The CDR3 is 15 amino acids. The CDR3 DNA follows: TGCAGTGCTAACCCGGGACAGGGGGCTTTCACTGAAGCTTTCTTT. Translating gives CSANPGQGAFTEAFF.

V gene TRBV9 combines with J gene TRBJ2-1; 7 nucleotides agree with TRBD2. J gave up 7 bases and V 3 bases, and 16 bases lay outside the gene matches. Germline V gene data show CDR1 as SGDLS and CDR2 as YYNGEE. The CDR3 runs to 17 residues. The CDR3: CASSAHAASGWGNEQFF. CDR3 sequence (DNA): TGTGCCAGCAGCGCGCACGCGGCTAGCGGTTGGGGGAATGAGCAGTTCTTC.